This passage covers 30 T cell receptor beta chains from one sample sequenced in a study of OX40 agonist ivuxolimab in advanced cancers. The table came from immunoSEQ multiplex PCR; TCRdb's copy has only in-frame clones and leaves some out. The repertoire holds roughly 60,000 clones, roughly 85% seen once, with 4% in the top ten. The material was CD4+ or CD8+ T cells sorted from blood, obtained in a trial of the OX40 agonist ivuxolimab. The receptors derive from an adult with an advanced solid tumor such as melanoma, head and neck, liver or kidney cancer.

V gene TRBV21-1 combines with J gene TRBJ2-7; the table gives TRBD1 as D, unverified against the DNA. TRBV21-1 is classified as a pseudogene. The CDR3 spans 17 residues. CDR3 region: CASSKRAGQASSYEQYF. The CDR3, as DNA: TGTGCCAGCAGCAAAAGAGCGGGACAGGCAAGCTCCTACGAGCAGTACTTC.

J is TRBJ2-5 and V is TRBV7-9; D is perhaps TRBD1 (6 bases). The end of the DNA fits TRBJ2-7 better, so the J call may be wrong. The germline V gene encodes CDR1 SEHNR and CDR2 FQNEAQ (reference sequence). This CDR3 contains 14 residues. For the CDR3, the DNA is TGTGCCAGCAGCTTAGAACTACAGGGCTACGAGCAGTACTTC. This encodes CASSLELQGYEQYF.

The CDR3 DNA reads TGTGCCACCAGCAGAGAAGCAGGGAGAAGGTTTGGAAACACCATATATTTT. Amino acid sequence: CATSREAGRRFGNTIYF. The chain has TRBV15 and TRBJ1-3; a possible D gene is TRBD1 (5 bases). Germline V gives CDR1 LNHNV, CDR2 YYDKDF (reference sequence). Trimming cost V 0 bases and J 3 bases, with 15 bases left between them. The CDR3 sequence is 17 residues long.

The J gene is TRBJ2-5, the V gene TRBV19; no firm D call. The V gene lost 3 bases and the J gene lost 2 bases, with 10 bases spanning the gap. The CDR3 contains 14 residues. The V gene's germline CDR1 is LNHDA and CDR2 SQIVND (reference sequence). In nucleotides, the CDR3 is TGTGCCAGTAGTATTGGGAATAGGCAAGAGACCCAGTACTTC. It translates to CASSIGNRQETQYF.

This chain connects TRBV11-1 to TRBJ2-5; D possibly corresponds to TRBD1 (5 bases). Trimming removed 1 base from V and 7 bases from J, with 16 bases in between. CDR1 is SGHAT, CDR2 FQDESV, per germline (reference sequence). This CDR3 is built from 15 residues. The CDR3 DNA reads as TGTGCCAGCAGCTTAGGGGGCTCAAGCAAAATGACCCAGTACTTC. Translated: CASSLGGSSKMTQYF.

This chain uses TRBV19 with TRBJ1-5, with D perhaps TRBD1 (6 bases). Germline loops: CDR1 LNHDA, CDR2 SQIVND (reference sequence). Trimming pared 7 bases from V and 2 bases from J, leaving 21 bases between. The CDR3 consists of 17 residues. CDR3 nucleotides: TGTGCCAGTACCAAGGGGGGGTTACCGGTTGGCAATCAGCCCCAGCATTTT. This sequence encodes CASTKGGLPVGNQPQHF.

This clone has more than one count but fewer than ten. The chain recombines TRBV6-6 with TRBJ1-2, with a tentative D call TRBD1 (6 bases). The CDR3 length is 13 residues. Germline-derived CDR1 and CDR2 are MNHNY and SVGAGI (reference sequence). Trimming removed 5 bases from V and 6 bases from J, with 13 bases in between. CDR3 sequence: CASSTGNYDGYTF. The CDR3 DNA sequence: TGTGCCAGCAGTACAGGGAATTATGATGGCTACACCTTC.

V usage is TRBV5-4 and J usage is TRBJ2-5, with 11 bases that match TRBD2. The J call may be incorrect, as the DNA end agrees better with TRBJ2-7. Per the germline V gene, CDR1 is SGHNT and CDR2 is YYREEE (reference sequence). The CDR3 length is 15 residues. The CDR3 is CASSRPGTSGYEQYF. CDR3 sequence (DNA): TGTGCCAGCAGCCGGCCCGGGACTAGCGGCTACGAGCAGTACTTC.

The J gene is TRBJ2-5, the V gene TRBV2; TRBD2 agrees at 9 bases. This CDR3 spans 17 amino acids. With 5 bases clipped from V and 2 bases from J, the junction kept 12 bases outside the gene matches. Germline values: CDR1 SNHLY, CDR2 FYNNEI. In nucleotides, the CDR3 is TGTGCCAGCAGTTCCATCGGAGCGGGAGGCTCGCAAGAGACCCAGTACTTC. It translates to CASSSIGAGGSQETQYF.

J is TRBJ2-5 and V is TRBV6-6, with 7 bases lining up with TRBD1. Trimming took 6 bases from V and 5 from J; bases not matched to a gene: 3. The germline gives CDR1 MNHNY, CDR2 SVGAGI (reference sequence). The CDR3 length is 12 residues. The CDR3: CASRGTAETQYF. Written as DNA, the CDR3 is TGTGCCAGCAGAGGGACAGCCGAGACCCAGTACTTC.

CDR3 region: CASSDLGPYTF. Here the CDR3 DNA reads TGTGCCAGCAGTGATCTGGGGCCCTACACCTTC. The chain is built from TRBV2 and TRBJ1-2, with D perhaps TRBD1 (5 bases). CDR3 size: 11 residues. The V gene lost 3 bases and the J gene lost 10 bases, with 9 bases spanning the gap. CDR1 is SNHLY, CDR2 FYNNEI, per germline.

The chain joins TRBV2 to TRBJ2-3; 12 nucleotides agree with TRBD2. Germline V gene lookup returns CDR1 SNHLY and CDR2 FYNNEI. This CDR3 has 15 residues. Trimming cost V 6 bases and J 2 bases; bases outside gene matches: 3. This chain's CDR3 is CASRRLAGVTDTQYF. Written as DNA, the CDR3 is TGTGCCAGCAGGAGACTAGCGGGGGTCACAGATACGCAGTATTTT.

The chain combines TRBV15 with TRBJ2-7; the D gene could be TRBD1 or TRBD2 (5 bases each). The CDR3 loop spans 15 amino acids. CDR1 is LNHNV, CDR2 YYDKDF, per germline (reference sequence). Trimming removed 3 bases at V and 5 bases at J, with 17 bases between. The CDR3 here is CATSRGTAKLDEQYF. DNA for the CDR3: TGTGCCACCAGCAGGGGGACGGCCAAACTCGACGAGCAGTACTTC.

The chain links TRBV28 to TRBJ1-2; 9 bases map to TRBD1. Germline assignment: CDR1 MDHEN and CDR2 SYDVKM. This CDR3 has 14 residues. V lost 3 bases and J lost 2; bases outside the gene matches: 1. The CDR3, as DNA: TGTGCCAGCAGTTTCGGACAGGGGAACTATGGCTACACCTTC. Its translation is CASSFGQGNYGYTF.

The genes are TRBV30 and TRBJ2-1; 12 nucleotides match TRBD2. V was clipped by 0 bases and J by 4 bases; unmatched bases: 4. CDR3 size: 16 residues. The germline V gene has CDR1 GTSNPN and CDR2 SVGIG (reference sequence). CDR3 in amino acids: CAWSVLTSGRYNEQFF. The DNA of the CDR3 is TGTGCCTGGAGTGTCCTGACTAGCGGGAGATACAATGAGCAGTTCTTC. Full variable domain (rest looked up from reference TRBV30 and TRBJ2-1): SQTIHQWPATLVQPVGSPLSLECTVEGTSNPNLYWYRQAAGRGLQLLFYSVGIGQISSEVPQNLSASRPQDRQFILSSKKLLLSDSGFYLCAWSVLTSGRYNEQFFGPGTRLTVL.

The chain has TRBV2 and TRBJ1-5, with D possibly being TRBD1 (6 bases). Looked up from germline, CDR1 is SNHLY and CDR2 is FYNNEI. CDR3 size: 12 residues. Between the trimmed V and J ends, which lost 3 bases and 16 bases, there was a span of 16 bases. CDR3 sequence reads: CASSESGRGSHF. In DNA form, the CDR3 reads TGTGCCAGCAGTGAGAGTGGTAGGGGGTCTCATTTT.

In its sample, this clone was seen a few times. CDR3 DNA sequence: TGTGCTAGTGGAACTGGAAACACCATATATTTT. Translating gives CASGTGNTIYF. V is TRBV12-5 and J is TRBJ1-3; D not certain. The CDR3 spans 11 residues. Germline V gene lookup returns CDR1 LGHNT and CDR2 FRNRAP. V lost 6 bases to trimming and J lost 2 bases, with 2 bases between them.

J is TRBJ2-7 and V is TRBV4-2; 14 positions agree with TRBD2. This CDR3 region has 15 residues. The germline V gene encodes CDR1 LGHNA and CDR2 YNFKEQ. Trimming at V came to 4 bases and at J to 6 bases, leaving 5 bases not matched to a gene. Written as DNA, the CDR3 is TGTGCCAGCAGCCCTGGACTAGCGGGAGGTGGCGAGCAGTACTTC. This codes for CASSPGLAGGGEQYF.

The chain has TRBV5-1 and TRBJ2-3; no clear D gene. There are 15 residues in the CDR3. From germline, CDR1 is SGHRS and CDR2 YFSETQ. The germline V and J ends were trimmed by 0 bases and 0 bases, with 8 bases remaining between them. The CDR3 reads CASSLGSPSTDTQYF. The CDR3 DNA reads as TGCGCCAGCAGCTTGGGGTCTCCTAGCACAGATACGCAGTATTTT.

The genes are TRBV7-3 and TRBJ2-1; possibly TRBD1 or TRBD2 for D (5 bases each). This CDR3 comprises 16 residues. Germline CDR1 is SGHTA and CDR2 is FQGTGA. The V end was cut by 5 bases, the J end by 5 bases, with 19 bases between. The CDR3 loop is CASSKKGQGEDNEQFF. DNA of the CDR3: TGTGCCAGCAGCAAAAAGGGTCAGGGAGAGGACAATGAGCAGTTCTTC. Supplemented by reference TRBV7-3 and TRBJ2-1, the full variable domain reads GAGVSQTPSNKVTEKGKYVELRCDPISGHTALYWYRQSLGQGPEFLIYFQGTGAADDSGLPNDRFFAVRPEGSVSTLKIQRTERGDSAVYLCASSKKGQGEDNEQFFGPGTRLTVL.

The CDR3 DNA follows: TGTGCCAGCAGTGAAGCGGCAGATACGCAGTATTTT. Translation gives CASSEAADTQYF. This chain connects TRBV6-1 to TRBJ2-3; D not resolved. The V end lost 0 bases, the J end lost 4 bases, and 2 bases lay between the germline ends. The length of the CDR3 is 12 residues. CDR1 MNHNS and CDR2 SASEGT come from the germline V gene.

The CDR3 sequence is CASSFSGTPSNQPQHF. The CDR3 nucleotides are TGTGCCAGTAGTTTCTCCGGGACACCGAGCAATCAGCCCCAGCATTTT. This rearrangement joins TRBV19 to TRBJ1-5, with D perhaps TRBD1 (6 bases). The germline V gene has CDR1 LNHDA and CDR2 SQIVND (reference sequence). Trimming removed 5 bases at V and 1 base at J, with 15 bases between. The CDR3 loop spans 16 amino acids.

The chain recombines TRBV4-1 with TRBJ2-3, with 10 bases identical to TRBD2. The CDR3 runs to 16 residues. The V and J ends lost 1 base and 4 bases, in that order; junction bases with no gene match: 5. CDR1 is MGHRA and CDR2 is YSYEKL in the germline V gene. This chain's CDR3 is CASSQVASGRADTQYF. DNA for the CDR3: TGCGCCAGCAGCCAAGTCGCTAGCGGGAGAGCAGATACGCAGTATTTT.

The CDR3 region has the DNA TGTGCCAGCAGCCGGTCATCGGGTTCTCGGGGCTACACCTTC. Residues: CASSRSSGSRGYTF. The chain employs TRBV7-8 and TRBJ1-2; D ambiguous. This CDR3 contains 14 residues. Per germline, CDR1 SGHVS and CDR2 FQNEAQ. Trimming removed 5 bases at V and 8 bases at J, with 18 bases between.

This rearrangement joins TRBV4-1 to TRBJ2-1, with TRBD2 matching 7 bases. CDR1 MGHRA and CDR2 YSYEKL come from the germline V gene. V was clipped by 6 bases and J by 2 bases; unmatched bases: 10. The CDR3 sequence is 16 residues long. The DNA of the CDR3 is TGCGCCAGCAGGTCCCTGGGGGGGAAAACCTACAATGAGCAGTTCTTC. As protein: CASRSLGGKTYNEQFF.

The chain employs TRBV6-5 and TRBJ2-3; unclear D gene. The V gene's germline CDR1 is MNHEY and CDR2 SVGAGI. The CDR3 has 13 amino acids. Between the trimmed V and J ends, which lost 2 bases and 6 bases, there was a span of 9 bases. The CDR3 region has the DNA TGTGCCAGCAGTTACGGCCAGGTCGATACGCAGTATTTT. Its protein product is CASSYGQVDTQYF.

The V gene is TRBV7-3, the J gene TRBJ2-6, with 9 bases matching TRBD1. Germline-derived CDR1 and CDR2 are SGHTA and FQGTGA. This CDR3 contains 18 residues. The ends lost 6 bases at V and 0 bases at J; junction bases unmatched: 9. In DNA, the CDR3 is TGTGCCAGCAGGCAAAGACAGGGGGATTTCTCTGGGGCCAACGTCCTGACTTTC. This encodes CASRQRQGDFSGANVLTF.

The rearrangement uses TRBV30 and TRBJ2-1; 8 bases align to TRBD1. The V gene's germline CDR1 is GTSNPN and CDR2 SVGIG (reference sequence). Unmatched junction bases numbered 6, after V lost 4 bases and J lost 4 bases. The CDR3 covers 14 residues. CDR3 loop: CAWTLDRDYNEQFF. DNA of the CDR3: TGTGCCTGGACCTTGGACAGGGATTACAATGAGCAGTTCTTC.

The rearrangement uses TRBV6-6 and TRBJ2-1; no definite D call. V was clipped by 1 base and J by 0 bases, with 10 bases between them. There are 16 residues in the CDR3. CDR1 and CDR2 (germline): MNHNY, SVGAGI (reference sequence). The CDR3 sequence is CASSYYGISSYNEQFF. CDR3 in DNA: TGTGCCAGCAGTTACTATGGGATTAGCTCCTACAATGAGCAGTTCTTC.

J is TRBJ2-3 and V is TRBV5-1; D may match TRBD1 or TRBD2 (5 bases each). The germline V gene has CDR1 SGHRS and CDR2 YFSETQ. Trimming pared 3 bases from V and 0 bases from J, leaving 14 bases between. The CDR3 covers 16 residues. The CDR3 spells CASSSIPGPSTDTQYF. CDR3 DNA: TGCGCCAGCAGCTCCATCCCGGGGCCGAGCACAGATACGCAGTATTTT.